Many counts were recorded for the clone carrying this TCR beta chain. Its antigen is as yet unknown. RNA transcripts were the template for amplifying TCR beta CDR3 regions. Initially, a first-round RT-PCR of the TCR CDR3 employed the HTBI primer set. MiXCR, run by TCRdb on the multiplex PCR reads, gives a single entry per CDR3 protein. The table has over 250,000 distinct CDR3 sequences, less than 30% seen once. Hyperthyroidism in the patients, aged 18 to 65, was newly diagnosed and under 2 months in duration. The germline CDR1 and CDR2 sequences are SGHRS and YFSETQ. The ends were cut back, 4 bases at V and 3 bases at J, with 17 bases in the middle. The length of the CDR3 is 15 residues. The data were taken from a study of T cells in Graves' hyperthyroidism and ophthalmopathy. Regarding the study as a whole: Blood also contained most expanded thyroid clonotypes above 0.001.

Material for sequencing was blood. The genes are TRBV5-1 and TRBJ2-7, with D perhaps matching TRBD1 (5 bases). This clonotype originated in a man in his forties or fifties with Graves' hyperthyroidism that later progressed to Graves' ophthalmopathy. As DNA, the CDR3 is TGCGCCAGCAGCCCTCACGGCCTCAGGGTCTACGAGCAGTACTTC. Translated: CASSPHGLRVYEQYF.